Listed here are 20 T cell receptor beta chains from one sample, sequenced in a study of control samples from healthy donors and cancer patients (dated by TCRdb to between 2020 and 2021). Library method: the immunoSEQ multiplex PCR assay. Imported from immuneACCESS, the table was reduced by TCRdb to in-frame sequences with V and J called. These copies leave out some clones; in studies compared against another copy, an unresolved V gene accounts for under half, and the cause of the remainder is not known. The sample includes about 160,000 clones, with approximately 93% observed a single time. The ten largest clones add up to roughly 5.5% of the sample. Sequencing was carried out using blood. These receptors were obtained from a man younger than 35 in good health.

The chain has TRBV18 and TRBJ1-4; the D is unclear. This CDR3 region has 16 residues. Germline CDR1 reads KGHSH; CDR2 reads LQKENI. Trimming took off 1 base at V and 0 bases at J, with 9 bases between the two ends. CDR3 sequence (DNA): TGTGCCAGCTCACCACTCCCTAGGACAACTAATGAAAAACTGTTTTTT. This gives the protein CASSPLPRTTNEKLFF. Together with reference TRBV18 and TRBJ1-4, the CDR3 gives the full variable domain: NAGVMQNPRHLVRRRGQEARLRCSPMKGHSHVYWYRQLPEEGLKFMVYLQKENIIDESGMPKERFSAEFPKEGPSILRIQQVVRGDSAAYFCASSPLPRTTNEKLFFGSGTQLSVL.

The chain carries TRBV4-3 and TRBJ1-1; no firm D call. The CDR3 consists of 13 residues. V dropped 2 bases and J dropped 2 bases, with 6 bases sitting between them. Germline-derived CDR1 and CDR2 are LGHNA and YSLEER. Written as DNA, the CDR3 is TGCGCCAGCAGCCAACGGCAAAACACTGAAGCTTTCTTT. This sequence encodes CASSQRQNTEAFF.

The J gene is TRBJ2-1, the V gene TRBV29-1; D is unresolved. Trimming left V 0 bases short and J 12 bases short, with 6 bases between. This CDR3 spans 10 amino acids. Germline CDR1 and CDR2: SQVTM and ANQGSEA. The CDR3, as DNA: TGCAGCGTTGAAGAGGGCCGGCAGTTCTTC. Residues: CSVEEGRQFF.

V is TRBV3-1 (or the pseudogene TRBV3-2) and J is TRBJ1-1, with a possible D match to TRBD1 (6 bases). CDR1 and CDR2 (germline): LGHDT, YNNKEL (reference sequence). The CDR3 contains 14 residues. Trimming cost V 5 bases and J 4 bases, with 14 bases left between them. CDR3 in DNA: TGTGCCAGCAGCTACCCGGGGGCCTTCACTGAAGCTTTCTTT. Residues: CASSYPGAFTEAFF.

The genes are TRBV2 and TRBJ1-1; 7 positions match TRBD1. Per the germline V gene, CDR1 is SNHLY and CDR2 is FYNNEI. After removal of 6 bases from V and 10 bases from J, the junction contained 14 bases not matched to a gene. The CDR3 runs to 14 residues. CDR3 nucleotides: TGTGCCAGCAGCGGCCCCTGGCAGGGGGGGGCAGCTTTCTTT. Translated: CASSGPWQGGAAFF.

This clone showed up just a few times. The CDR3, as DNA: TGTGCCATCAGAGCGACAGGGCCCAATGAGCAGTTCTTC. It is translated as CAIRATGPNEQFF. The J gene is TRBJ2-1, the V gene TRBV10-3; 7 bases fit TRBD1. The J segment lost 6 bases and the V segment lost 6 bases, leaving 5 bases of the junction unmatched. Germline lookup yields CDR1 ENHRY and CDR2 SYGVKD. The length of the CDR3 is 13 residues.

The genes are TRBV5-1 and TRBJ2-7, with 9 bases fitting TRBD1. The germline gives CDR1 SGHRS, CDR2 YFSETQ. The CDR3 loop spans 14 amino acids. V dropped 0 bases and J dropped 3; count of bases not matched to a gene: 1. CDR3 loop: CASSLGQGGYEQYF. CDR3 DNA: TGCGCCAGCAGCTTGGGACAGGGGGGCTACGAGCAGTACTTC.

The V and J genes are TRBV19 and TRBJ2-7; weak D call: TRBD1 (5 bases). V shed 5 bases and J shed 2 bases, with 16 bases lying between them. The CDR3 sequence is 15 residues long. The germline CDR1 and CDR2 sequences are LNHDA and SQIVND (reference sequence). For the CDR3, the DNA is TGTGCCAGTAGTTCCGTGGGCAGGGTCACCTACGAGCAGTACTTC. Translating it yields CASSSVGRVTYEQYF.

The chain couples TRBV18 to TRBJ2-5; 7 positions agree with TRBD1. Germline lookup yields CDR1 KGHSH and CDR2 LQKENI. This CDR3 comprises 18 residues. V was clipped by 3 bases and J by 3 bases; unmatched bases: 16. In nucleotides, the CDR3 is TGTGCCAGCTCACCTGAGCGAGGACAGGTGAACATTGAAGAGACCCAGTACTTC. This gives the protein CASSPERGQVNIEETQYF. Combining the CDR3 with reference TRBV18 and TRBJ2-5 gives the whole variable domain NAGVMQNPRHLVRRRGQEARLRCSPMKGHSHVYWYRQLPEEGLKFMVYLQKENIIDESGMPKERFSAEFPKEGPSILRIQQVVRGDSAAYFCASSPERGQVNIEETQYFGPGTRLLVL.

This chain links TRBV11-3 with TRBJ1-1; D remains unclear. The CDR3 length is 14 residues. Germline loops: CDR1 SGHNT, CDR2 YENEEA. V was trimmed by 4 bases and J by 1 base, leaving 10 bases between them. The CDR3 nucleotides read TGTGCCAGCAGCTCTACGGCTGGGAACACTGAAGCTTTCTTT. Its translation is CASSSTAGNTEAFF.

V gene TRBV7-6 combines with J gene TRBJ2-1; no firm D call. CDR3 length: 15 amino acids. Germline V gene sequence: CDR1 SGHVS, CDR2 FNYEAQ. Between the trimmed V and J ends, which lost 5 bases and 2 bases, there was a span of 13 bases. DNA of the CDR3: TGTGCCAGCAGCCCTCTCGGTGAAGCCTACAATGAGCAGTTCTTC. It encodes CASSPLGEAYNEQFF. The variable domain in full, with the rest retrieved from reference TRBV7-6 and TRBJ2-1, is GAGVSQSPRYKVTKRGQDVALRCDPISGHVSLYWYRQALGQGPEFLTYFNYEAQQDKSGLPNDRFSAERPEGSISTLTIQRTEQRDSAMYRCASSPLGEAYNEQFFGPGTRLTVL.

The genes are TRBV9 and TRBJ1-3; D is uncertain. Trimming removed 0 bases from V and 0 bases from J, with 13 bases in between. Germline V gives CDR1 SGDLS, CDR2 YYNGEE. The CDR3 contains 17 residues. The CDR3 sequence is CASSVEIGSTSGNTIYF. As DNA, the CDR3 is TGTGCCAGCAGCGTAGAAATAGGGTCCACCTCTGGAAACACCATATATTTT.

The chain employs TRBV24-1 and TRBJ1-5; 8 nucleotides match TRBD1. CDR1 KGHDR and CDR2 SFDVKD come from the germline V gene. The CDR3 is 18 amino acids. Trimming took 6 bases from V and 2 from J; bases not matched to a gene: 14. In DNA, the CDR3 is TGTGCCACCAGTTTTACCGCCCACAGGGGGTATGGCAATCAGCCCCAGCATTTT. Translating it yields CATSFTAHRGYGNQPQHF.

J is TRBJ2-7 and V is TRBV6-5; the D is unclear. Germline V CDR1 and CDR2: MNHEY, SVGAGI. The CDR3 consists of 12 residues. The ends were cut back, 6 bases at V and 1 base at J, with 7 bases in the middle. The chain's CDR3 is CASSRESYEQYF. The CDR3 DNA reads as TGTGCCAGCAGCCGAGAATCCTACGAGCAGTACTTC.

The chain recombines TRBV5-4 with TRBJ2-7; D might be TRBD1 (6 bases). V lost 3 bases and J 2 bases, leaving 24 bases between the germline ends. Germline CDR1 SGHNT, CDR2 YYREEE (reference sequence). The CDR3 runs 18 residues. CDR3 loop: CASSSRYYRDKVAYEQYF. The CDR3 region has the DNA TGTGCCAGCAGCTCTCGATATTACCGGGACAAGGTCGCCTACGAGCAGTACTTC.

This rearrangement joins TRBV11-3 to TRBJ2-7, with D possibly matching TRBD2 (5 bases). This CDR3 spans 16 amino acids. V was cut by 1 base and J by 3 bases, with 16 bases left in between. The germline V gene has CDR1 SGHNT and CDR2 YENEEA. For the CDR3, the DNA is TGTGCCAGCAGCTTAGGGGGAAATACGGGAAGCTACGAGCAGTACTTC. Protein sequence: CASSLGGNTGSYEQYF. Combining the CDR3 with reference TRBV11-3 and TRBJ2-7 gives the whole variable domain EAGVVQSPRYKIIEKKQPVAFWCNPISGHNTLYWYLQNLGQGPELLIRYENEEAVDDSQLPKDRFSAERLKGVDSTLKIQPAELGDSAVYLCASSLGGNTGSYEQYFGPGTRLTVT.

In the case of this clone: The junction departs from germline at one end; a sequencing error may be responsible. V and J are TRBV28 and TRBJ1-1; D is uncertain. This CDR3 comprises 16 residues. CDR1 is MDHEN, CDR2 SYDVKM, per germline. The CDR3 sequence is CASSSVPTFLNAEAFF. CDR3 in DNA: TGTGCCAGCAGTTCGGTGCCTACGTTTTTGAACGCTGAAGCTTTCTTT.

In regard to this clone: The sample has other DNA sequences that encode this CDR3 too. The V and J genes are TRBV27 and TRBJ1-6; D perhaps matches TRBD1 (6 bases). Looked up from germline, CDR1 is MNHEY and CDR2 is SMNVEV (reference sequence). Trimming left V 3 bases short and J 5 bases short, with 8 bases between. This CDR3 is 14 amino acids long. CDR3 DNA: TGTGCCAGCAGTTTCAGGGGAAATAATTCACCCCTCCACTTT. Translated, it gives CASSFRGNNSPLHF.

This chain links TRBV14 with TRBJ1-5, with 8 bases fitting TRBD1. CDR3 length equals 14 residues. Trimming at V came to 4 bases and at J to 7 bases, leaving 6 bases not matched to a gene. Per the germline V gene, CDR1 is SGHDN and CDR2 is FVKESK. The CDR3 nucleotides are TGTGCCAGCAGCCTGGACAGGGAGAACCAGCCCCAGCATTTT. This codes for CASSLDRENQPQHF.

This chain links TRBV12-3 or TRBV12-4 with TRBJ2-1; no definite D call. Between the trimmed V and J ends, which lost 6 bases and 9 bases, there was a span of 12 bases. The CDR3 is 12 amino acids. CDR3 loop: CASSRYGGEQFF. In DNA form, the CDR3 reads TGTGCCAGCAGCAGATATGGCGGTGAGCAGTTCTTC.